This T cell receptor (beta chain) was sequenced in a study of CD8 T cells in Susac syndrome. This CDR3 contains 15 residues. V lost 4 bases to trimming and J lost 5 bases, with 12 bases between them. Germline values: CDR1 LGHDT, CDR2 YNNKEL (reference sequence). The RNA, about 0.5 to 1 ug, was put through reverse transcription using random hexamers. An immunoSEQ multiplex PCR amplified TCR beta CDR3 over 54 Vbeta and 13 Jbeta. Using its own MiXCR run on the immunoSEQ multiplex PCR reads, TCRdb lists one record per CDR3 protein. The sample includes hundreds of thousands of distinct CDR3 sequences, roughly 93% of them seen just once. TEMRA cells were FACS-enriched, while CD8+ and CD4+ T cells were negatively isolated.

The TCR was taken from a human donor with Susac syndrome. The chain uses TRBV3-1 and TRBJ1-6, with D possibly TRBD1 on 5 matching bases. The sequenced sample was CD4+ T cells from PBMCs. CDR3 residues: CASSLIRQNNSPLHF. The CDR3 region has the DNA TGTGCCAGCAGCCTAATAAGACAGAATAATTCACCCCTCCACTTT. The variable domain in full, completed from reference TRBV3-1 and TRBJ1-6, reads DTAVSQTPKYLVTQMGNDKSIKCEQNLGHDTMYWYKQDSKKFLKIMFSYNNKELIINETVPNRFSPKSPDKAHLNLHINSLELGDSAVYFCASSLIRQNNSPLHFGNGTRLTVT.